Detailed here is one TCR beta chain. This clone was seen once. Its recognized antigen is unknown. Base qualities are not recorded, but no much larger clone differs from it by a single base. The CDR1 and CDR2 encoded by the germline V gene are MNHEY and SVGAGI. The CDR3 has 12 amino acids, counting the end cysteine and phenylalanine. Left in the record is the CDR3 DNA by itself, 36 bases read in frame from the first base. V gives up 7 bases and J gives up 4 bases, and the segment between their germline ends measures 11 bases. Each collaborating institution followed its own protocols to collect whole blood in K2EDTA tubes. For TCRbeta analysis, collaborator samples were shipped as frozen whole blood, as isolated PBMCs, or as DNA extracted from either sample type. TCRbeta CDR3 regions were amplified from genomic DNA by means of the immunoSEQ Assay, a bias-controlled multiplex PCR. The source study handled its data this way. Within the assay, amplification of reference gene primers was used to estimate how many nucleated cells each sample contained. Sequence reads were collapsed and filtered to measure the absolute abundance of every unique TCRbeta CDR3 rearrangement. Productive Simpson clonality was computed per sample as the square root of Simpson's diversity index over productive rearrangements. The immuneACCESS repertoire file appears here via TCRdb, limited to in-frame rearrangements. These files lack a portion of the clones; in checked studies, under half of the deficit traces to unresolved V genes, and the cause of the others is not known. D and trimming come from the DNA, and the V and J calls and clone size come from that table. The sample contains about 200,000 clones, around 87% of them found a single time. 3% of the sample belongs to the ten largest clones.

The sample comes from a study of blood T cell repertoires in COVID-19 (dated by TCRdb to about 2020). In the study overall: Samples covering the acute and convalescent phases of COVID-19 were provided by collaborators in the United States, Italy and Spain. The prospective study material was composed of cDNA or gDNA derived from T cells, B-cell-depleted T cells, or PBMCs. Subjects who had been exposed to COVID-19, were actively infected with it, or had recovered from it provided the deeply sampled blood TCRbeta repertoires that made up the dataset. A freely available public database, intended as a resource for researchers studying the immune response to SARS-CoV-2, is where the repertoires were released. Samples came from the ongoing ImmuneRACE study (first 160 participants) plus 1,254 subjects from 6 global collaborators. The sample metadata nearly always contained a de-identified subject ID, COVID-19 status, age in years and sex. Where available, HLA class I and class II types were obtained from metadata supplied by the sample provider rather than from assay-based typing.

Beyond this particular receptor, the publication reports: Clinical and demographic metadata were provided uncurated, with the amount varying by source and participant.

Rearrangement joined TRBV6-5 to TRBJ2-7; the D gene remains uncertain. This TCR was sampled from a man aged 55 to 70 with acute or convalescent COVID-19. Sample: peripheral blood. The nucleotides are TGTGCCAGCACGAGATCGGGTTACGAGCAGTACTTC. Its amino acids are CASTRSGYEQYF.